These T cell receptor beta chains were read from a single sample in a study of shared clonotypes between healthy human individuals. TCRdb's table, derived via immunoSEQ multiplex PCR, lists solely in-frame clones and lacks some. Of about a million clones in the sample, approximately 80% are singletons; the top ten hold more than 0.85%. The sequenced sample consisted of memory CD4+ T cells from PBMCs. The receptors shown here come from a man aged 18 to 29 in good health. Some clones in this sample may be carry-over from other donors' samples. Each CDR3 is given with its conserved first and last residue. D genes are given only for firm matches. Clone size, where shown, is once, few, many, or a class for clones that have expanded.

>TRBJ1-1|TRBV5-1|TRBD1|14|.
CASSFDRVNTEAFF
TGCGCCAGCAGCTTTGACAGGGTTAACACTGAAGCTTTCTTT
>TRBJ2-6|TRBV11-2|.|15|.
CASSPRPSGANVLTF
TGTGCCAGCAGCCCCCGGCCCTCTGGGGCCAACGTCCTGACTTTC
>TRBJ2-5|TRBV27|TRBD1|14|.
CASSWGQGEETQYF
TGTGCCAGCAGTTGGGGACAGGGCGAAGAGACCCAGTACTTC
>TRBJ2-3|TRBV12-5|.|11|.
CASGSADTQYF
TGTGCTAGTGGTTCCGCAGATACGCAGTATTTT
>TRBJ2-1|TRBV28|.|13|few
CASSSPSYNEQFF
TGTGCCAGCAGCTCCCCCTCCTACAATGAGCAGTTCTTC
>TRBJ1-1|TRBV5-1|.|15|.
CASSLLGRDGAEAFF
TGCGCCAGCAGCTTGTTGGGCCGGGATGGTGCTGAAGCTTTCTTT
>TRBJ1-3|TRBV4-1|TRBD1|18|.
CASSQDSRGTGVGNTIYF
TGCGCCAGCAGCCAAGATTCGCGTGGGACAGGGGTTGGAAACACCATATATTTT
>TRBJ2-3|TRBV6-1|TRBD2|13|.
CGTGREGPDTQYF
TGTGGGACGGGGCGGGAGGGCCCGGATACGCAGTATTTT
>TRBJ2-1|TRBV5-5|.|14|.
CASSLRQRTTGQFF
TGTGCCAGCAGCTTAAGACAGAGAACCACGGGGCAGTTCTTC
>TRBJ2-3|TRBV18|.|15|.
CASSPRRGFTDTQYF
TGTGCCAGCTCACCACGGCGGGGCTTCACAGATACGCAGTATTTT
>TRBJ2-2|TRBV7-2|TRBD2|16|once
CASSPGLAVNTGELFF
TGTGCCAGCAGCCCGGGACTAGCTGTAAACACCGGGGAGCTGTTTTTT
>TRBJ2-3|TRBV7-2|TRBD1|14|.
CASSPSGGVNTQYF
TGTGCCAGCAGCCCGTCAGGGGGCGTGAATACGCAGTATTTT
>TRBJ1-5|TRBV7-9|TRBD1|14|many
CASSFSTGDQPQHF
TGTGCCAGCAGCTTTAGTACAGGGGATCAGCCCCAGCATTTT
>TRBJ1-2|TRBV7-3|.|13|.
CASSLNAGDGYTF
TGTGCCAGCAGCTTAAACGCAGGGGATGGCTACACCTTC
>TRBJ1-1|TRBV5-1|TRBD1|14|.
CASSFEGGTTEAFF
TGCGCCAGCAGCTTTGAAGGGGGCACCACTGAAGCTTTCTTT
>TRBJ1-5|TRBV4-2|TRBD1|17|.
CASSPRGGQDLNQPQHF
TGTGCCAGCAGCCCCAGAGGCGGACAGGACCTAAATCAGCCCCAGCATTTT
>TRBJ1-1|TRBV28|.|13|.
CASSSPAATEAFF
TGTGCCAGCAGTTCCCCGGCCGCCACTGAAGCTTTCTTT
>TRBJ1-2|TRBV11-2|.|12|.
CASSLTAYGYTF
TGTGCCAGCAGCTTAACAGCTTATGGCTACACCTTC
>TRBJ2-1|TRBV5-4|TRBD2|14|.
CASSRLAGGPFQFF
TGTGCCAGCAGCCGACTAGCGGGAGGGCCCTTCCAGTTCTTC
>TRBJ1-2|TRBV18|.|15|.
CASSPGPAAYYGYTF
TGTGCCAGCTCACCAGGTCCCGCAGCGTACTATGGCTACACCTTC
>TRBJ1-2|TRBV4-3|.|15|.
CASSQDLGSVYGYTF
TGCGCCAGCAGCCAAGATCTTGGATCGGTCTATGGCTACACCTTC
>TRBJ1-1|TRBV19|TRBD1|13|.
CASSTGQGAEAFF
TGTGCCAGTAGTACTGGACAGGGGGCTGAAGCTTTCTTT
>TRBJ1-5|TRBV5-6|TRBD1|13|.
CASSSGGGQPQHF
TGTGCCAGCAGCTCAGGGGGGGGTCAGCCCCAGCATTTT
>TRBJ2-3|TRBV18|TRBD2|16|.
CASSPPLAGFTDTQYF
TGTGCCAGCTCACCACCGCTAGCGGGGTTCACAGATACGCAGTATTTT
>TRBJ2-1|TRBV7-9|TRBD2|14|.
CASSLSGRYNEQFF
TGTGCCAGCAGTCTTAGCGGGAGATACAATGAGCAGTTCTTC
>TRBJ1-5|TRBV11-1|.|14|.
CASSLSCRNQPQHF
TGTGCCAGCAGCTTAAGTTGTCGCAATCAGCCCCAGCATTTT
>TRBJ2-1|TRBV21-1|.|16|.
CASSPAGGRTCNEQFF
TGTGCCAGCAGCCCCGCTGGGGGACGAACTTGCAATGAGCAGTTCTTC
>TRBJ1-2|TRBV30|.|13|once
CAWSKRAGYGYTF
TGTGCCTGGAGTAAAAGGGCAGGCTATGGCTACACCTTC
>TRBJ2-2|TRBV9|.|18|.
CASSKNYPRVLFTGELFF
TGTGCCAGCAGTAAAAACTACCCGAGGGTCCTCTTTACCGGGGAGCTGTTTTTT
>TRBJ1-2|TRBV7-2|TRBD1|14|once
CASSLTGQGFGYTF
TGTGCCAGCAGCTTAACCGGACAGGGGTTTGGCTACACCTTC
>TRBJ1-4|TRBV7-6|.|16|.
CASSSWDTATNEKLFF
TGTGCCAGCAGCTCTTGGGACACTGCAACTAATGAAAAACTGTTTTTT
>TRBJ2-1|TRBV2|.|15|.
CASSELRASYNEQFF
TGTGCCAGCAGTGAGCTCCGGGCGTCCTACAATGAGCAGTTCTTC
>TRBJ2-1|TRBV11-3|.|13|.
CASSLTYYNEQFF
TGTGCCAGCAGCTTAACTTACTACAATGAGCAGTTCTTC
>TRBJ2-2|TRBV7-3|.|13|.
CASSYENTGELFF
TGTGCCAGCAGCTACGAAAACACCGGGGAGCTGTTTTTT
>TRBJ1-1|TRBV27|.|13|.
CGTGRKMNTEAFF
TGTGGAACCGGCAGGAAAATGAACACTGAAGCTTTCTTT
>TRBJ1-1|TRBV5-6|.|14|.
CASSSRVFRTEAFF
TGTGCCAGCAGCTCCCGGGTTTTTCGGACTGAAGCTTTCTTT
>TRBJ2-5|TRBV7-9|.|14|.
CASSRTGYQETQYF
TGTGCCAGCAGCCGAACGGGGTACCAAGAGACCCAGTACTTC
>TRBJ2-1|TRBV5-1|TRBD1|15|.
CASSSTGGGFDEQFF
TGCGCCAGCAGCTCGACAGGGGGAGGGTTCGATGAGCAGTTCTTC
>TRBJ2-2|TRBV27|TRBD1|16|.
CASSLYLGGNTGELFF
TGTGCCAGCAGTTTATATTTAGGGGGCAACACCGGGGAGCTGTTTTTT
>TRBJ2-1|TRBV10-3|.|11|.
CAISELNEQFF
TGTGCCATCAGTGAGTTGAATGAGCAGTTCTTC
>TRBJ1-2|TRBV10-3|.|14|many
CAIGNPGFAYGYTF
TGTGCCATAGGGAACCCAGGGTTTGCCTATGGCTACACCTTC
>TRBJ2-7|TRBV6-6|TRBD2|16|.
CASSYSMAGVSYEQYF
TGTGCCAGCAGTTACTCGATGGCGGGAGTCTCCTACGAGCAGTACTTC
>TRBJ2-7|TRBV2|.|15|.
CASSPFGGLEYEQYF
TGTGCCAGCAGTCCATTTGGGGGGTTAGAGTACGAGCAGTACTTC
>TRBJ1-2|TRBV19|.|15|once
CASSPPGRGLYGYTF
TGTGCCAGTAGCCCCCCCGGCAGGGGCCTTTATGGCTACACCTTC
>TRBJ1-6|TRBV5-1|.|12|.
CASSSDNSPLHF
TGCGCCAGCAGTTCTGATAATTCACCCCTCCACTTT
>TRBJ1-4|TRBV5-5|TRBD1|16|.
CASSSGTGGYNEKLFF
TGTGCCAGCAGCTCGGGGACAGGCGGCTATAATGAAAAACTGTTTTTT
>TRBJ1-2|TRBV28|.|16|.
CASSSPLLGVAYGYTF
TGTGCCAGCAGTTCCCCCCTTCTGGGGGTTGCCTATGGCTACACCTTC
>TRBJ2-6|TRBV11-2|.|16|.
CASRGIRRSGANVLTF
TGTGCCAGTCGGGGCATACGACGCTCTGGGGCCAACGTCCTGACTTTC
>TRBJ1-2|TRBV27|TRBD1|14|.
CASSSGQGIYGYTF
TGTGCCAGCAGTTCGGGACAGGGCATCTATGGCTACACCTTC